This T cell receptor (beta chain) was identified in a study of blood T cell repertoires in COVID-19. V lost 5 bases, J lost 6 bases, and 7 bases stayed unmatched. The V gene's germline CDR1 is MNHEY and CDR2 SVGEGT. The CDR3 contains 14 residues. Clones were sequenced by immunoSEQ multiplex PCR, and TCRdb holds only the in-frame ones, with some missing. The data show some 350,000 clones, approximately 87% seen once. This study enrolled people aged about 18 to 100 from around 26 US geographic areas. Recovered Cohort 3 donors showed two negative PCRs, clearance, or symptom resolution. The rearrangement joins TRBV6-2 or TRBV6-3 to TRBJ1-5, with TRBD1 matching over 7 bases. The TCR originated in a woman in her twenties or thirties who had recovered from COVID-19. Sequencing was done on a sample of PBMCs or T cells enriched from blood (not recorded which). The CDR3 sequence: CASSAGQGVQPQHF. In DNA, the CDR3 is TGTGCCAGCAGTGCTGGGCAGGGGGTTCAGCCCCAGCATTTT.